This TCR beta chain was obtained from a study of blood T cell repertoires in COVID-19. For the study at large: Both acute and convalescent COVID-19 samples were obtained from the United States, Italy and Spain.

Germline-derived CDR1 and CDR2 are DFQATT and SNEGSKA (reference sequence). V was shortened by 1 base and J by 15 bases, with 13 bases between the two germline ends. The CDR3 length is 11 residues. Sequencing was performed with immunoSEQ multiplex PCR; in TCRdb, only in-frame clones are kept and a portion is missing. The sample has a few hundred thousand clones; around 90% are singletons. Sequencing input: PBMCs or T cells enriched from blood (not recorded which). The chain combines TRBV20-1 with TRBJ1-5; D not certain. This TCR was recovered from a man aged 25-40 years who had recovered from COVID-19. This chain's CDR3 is CSARVLGVLHF. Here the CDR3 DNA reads TGCAGTGCTAGAGTCCTCGGGGTCTTGCATTTT.